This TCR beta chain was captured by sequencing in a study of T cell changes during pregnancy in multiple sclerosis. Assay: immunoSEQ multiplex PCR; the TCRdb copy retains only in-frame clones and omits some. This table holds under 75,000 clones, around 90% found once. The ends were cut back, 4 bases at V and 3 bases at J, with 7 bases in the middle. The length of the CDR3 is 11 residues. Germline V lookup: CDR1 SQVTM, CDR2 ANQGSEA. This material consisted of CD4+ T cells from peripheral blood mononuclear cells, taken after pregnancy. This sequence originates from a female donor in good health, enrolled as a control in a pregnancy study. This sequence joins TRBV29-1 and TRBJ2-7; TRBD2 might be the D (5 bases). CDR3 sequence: CSVGENYEQYF. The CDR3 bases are TGCAGCGTTGGGGAGAACTACGAGCAGTACTTC.